This entry lists 15 T cell receptor beta chains sequenced from one sample in a study of blood T cell repertoires in COVID-19. Libraries were prepared by immunoSEQ multiplex PCR; TCRdb keeps only in-frame clonotypes and omits some of them. The sample records 50,000 or so clones, around 90% being singletons. The sample comprised peripheral blood. The origin of the receptors is a man in his fifties or sixties with active COVID-19.

This clone was recorded only once. The chain employs TRBV24-1 and TRBJ2-6, with D perhaps TRBD1 (6 bases). Looked up from germline, CDR1 is KGHDR and CDR2 is SFDVKD. The CDR3 contains 15 residues. With 3 bases removed from V and 1 base from J, the gap between germline ends came to 6 bases. CDR3 DNA sequence: TGTGCCACCAGTGATGGACAGTCTGGGGCCAACGTCCTGACTTTC. This gives the protein CATSDGQSGANVLTF.

The gene calls are TRBV7-6 and TRBJ2-5, with 8 bases lining up with TRBD2. The CDR3 spans 16 residues. Germline CDR1 reads SGHVS; CDR2 reads FNYEAQ. Germline trimming cut 7 bases from V and 1 base from J; bases unmatched to any gene: 11. The CDR3 region is CASTRGPAGVQETQYF. The CDR3 nucleotides are TGTGCCAGCACCCGCGGGCCAGCGGGGGTCCAAGAGACCCAGTACTTC.

V is TRBV2 and J is TRBJ2-7; D is possibly TRBD2 (5 bases). There are 14 residues in the CDR3. The germline gives CDR1 SNHLY, CDR2 FYNNEI. V lost 6 bases, J lost 0 bases, and 12 bases lay in between. The CDR3: CASRVDGGSYEQYF. Here the CDR3 DNA reads TGTGCCAGCAGGGTGGACGGAGGCTCCTACGAGCAGTACTTC.

The gene calls are TRBV4-3 and TRBJ1-3, with 9 bases that match TRBD1. In germline, CDR1 is LGHNA, CDR2 YSLEER. J was trimmed by 7 bases and V by 2 bases; bases with no gene match: 9. The CDR3 extends over 16 amino acids. CDR3 in DNA: TGCGCCAGCAGCCAAACCACGACAGGGGGAATGAACACCATATATTTT. Translation: CASSQTTTGGMNTIYF.

The V call is TRBV15, the J call TRBJ2-5; TRBD2 agrees at 7 bases. Per germline, CDR1 LNHNV and CDR2 YYDKDF (reference sequence). The CDR3 consists of 15 residues. With 0 bases clipped from V and 4 bases from J, the junction kept 5 bases outside the gene matches. The CDR3 spells CATSREGGPRETQYF. The DNA of the CDR3 is TGTGCCACCAGCAGAGAGGGAGGGCCGAGAGAGACCCAGTACTTC.

A few counts support this clone. V is TRBV29-1 and J is TRBJ1-5; D unresolved. CDR1 is SQVTM and CDR2 is ANQGSEA in the germline V gene. The CDR3 spans 13 residues. V lost 4 bases and J lost 3, with 10 bases in between. The CDR3 nucleotides are TGCAGCGTTGGTTTGGGAGTCAATCAGCCCCAGCATTTT. It yields the protein CSVGLGVNQPQHF.

The chain joins TRBV5-1 to TRBJ2-7, with a tentative D call TRBD2 (5 bases). This CDR3 spans 14 amino acids. Trimming shortened V by 1 base and J by 0 bases, and 8 bases separated the two germline ends. Germline CDR1 and CDR2: SGHRS and YFSETQ. DNA for the CDR3: TGCGCCAGCAGCTTGACGGGAAACTCCTACGAGCAGTACTTC. Its protein is CASSLTGNSYEQYF.

This chain links TRBV5-1 with TRBJ2-1, with 12 bases lining up with TRBD2. This CDR3 spans 15 amino acids. Germline-derived CDR1 and CDR2 are SGHRS and YFSETQ. V dropped 2 bases and J dropped 9; count of bases not matched to a gene: 6. In DNA, the CDR3 is TGCGCCAGCAGCTTTAGGACTAGCGGGATGGTTGAGCAGTTCTTC. It specifies CASSFRTSGMVEQFF.

The chain is built from TRBV19 and TRBJ1-1, with D possibly TRBD1 on 5 matching bases. The V end lost 4 bases, the J end lost 6 bases, and 15 bases lay between the germline ends. Germline V gene data show CDR1 as LNHDA and CDR2 as SQIVND (reference sequence). This CDR3 region has 14 residues. The chain's CDR3 is CASSNTGGWAEAFF. The CDR3 DNA follows: TGTGCCAGTAGTAATACAGGAGGGTGGGCTGAAGCTTTCTTT.

The chain employs TRBV7-8 and TRBJ2-7; weak D call: TRBD1 (6 bases). In germline, CDR1 is SGHVS, CDR2 FQNEAQ. The CDR3 is 14 residues long. V was cut by 1 base and J by 5 bases, with 12 bases left in between. This chain's CDR3 is CASSLGSRGHEQYF. In nucleotides, the CDR3 is TGTGCCAGCAGCTTAGGAAGCAGGGGTCACGAGCAGTACTTC.

CDR3 in DNA: TGTGCCAGCAGCCAGACAGGGGTTGATGCTGAAGCTTTCTTT. As protein: CASSQTGVDAEAFF. This rearrangement joins TRBV14 to TRBJ1-1; 8 positions agree with TRBD1. The germline V gene has CDR1 SGHDN and CDR2 FVKESK. There are 14 residues in the CDR3. J lost 6 bases, V lost 3 bases, and 6 bases had no gene match.

The chain joins TRBV9 to TRBJ1-4; a weak D match, TRBD1 (6 bases). Germline CDR1 SGDLS, CDR2 YYNGEE. The CDR3 runs 15 residues. V gave up 4 bases and J gave up 5 bases, with 15 bases separating them. DNA of the CDR3: TGTGCCAGCAGCTCGCCGACAGGATCGAATGAAAAACTGTTTTTT. It is translated as CASSSPTGSNEKLFF.

The chain links TRBV6-1 to TRBJ2-7; D perhaps matches TRBD2 (6 bases). Germline V gene sequence: CDR1 MNHNS, CDR2 SASEGT. The CDR3 totals 15 residues. Trimming stripped 3 bases from V and 3 bases from J, with 15 bases between. CDR3 amino acids: CASSDRDAGSYEQYF. The DNA for the CDR3 is TGTGCCAGCAGTGACCGGGACGCCGGGAGCTACGAGCAGTACTTC.

This clone has more than one count but fewer than ten. V usage is TRBV7-2 and J usage is TRBJ2-7; perhaps TRBD2 as D (6 bases). The germline gives CDR1 SGHTA, CDR2 FQGNSA. V lost 1 base, J lost 0 bases, and 13 bases lay in between. The CDR3 is 16 residues long. The CDR3 spells CASSLGGRGNSYEQYF. The CDR3 region has the DNA TGTGCCAGCAGCTTAGGGGGACGGGGGAACTCCTACGAGCAGTACTTC.

The table lists this clone with a few counts. This chain connects TRBV5-1 to TRBJ1-1; TRBD1 agrees at 8 bases. The CDR3 has 16 amino acids. The V segment lost 4 bases and the J segment 10 bases; nucleotides outside the gene matches: 18. CDR1 and CDR2 (germline): SGHRS, YFSETQ. This CDR3 is CASSLGQGGSSSVAFF. CDR3 coding DNA: TGCGCCAGCAGCCTAGGACAGGGCGGGTCCTCGTCGGTAGCTTTCTTT.